This TCR beta chain was obtained from a study of T cells in women clearing cervical HPV infection. Study summary: Controls were women whose single incident HPV16 infection cleared within 12 months without precancer or cancer. Only a few women had HLA typing results available.

With regard to this clone: The read stops 3 residues short of the end of the CDR3; the missing end is completed from the germline J gene.

Some clones are missing from TCRdb's copy, which holds only in-frame ones; the method was immunoSEQ multiplex PCR. Recorded for this sample: about 29,000 clones. CDR1 and CDR2 (germline): SGHAT, FQNNGV. This CDR3 has 15 amino acids. The ends lost 8 bases at V and 1 base at J; junction bases unmatched: 10. Sequencing was done on a sample of blood buffy coat. V and J are TRBV11-2 and TRBJ2-7; TRBD2 matches at 8 bases. This TCR was sampled from a woman aged 18-70 years with a cervical HPV16 infection that either progressed to CIN3+ or cleared (not recorded which). CDR3 sequence reads: CASGPRSGSSYEQYF. Incomplete CDR3 DNA: TGTGCCAGCGGCCCCCGGAGCGGGAGTTCCTACGAG.